This TCR beta chain was retrieved from a study of blood T cells in healthy people across ages. J was trimmed by 8 bases and V by 4 bases; bases with no gene match: 6. The V gene's germline CDR1 is MNHEY and CDR2 SMNVEV (reference sequence). This CDR3 has 13 amino acids. Together with a sample-barcoded 5' primer, a J-beta primer mix was included in a second PCR lasting about 7 to 11 cycles. TCRdb reprocessed the 5' RACE reads with MiXCR, giving one entry per CDR3 protein. The repertoire holds roughly 2 million distinct CDR3 sequences, with approximately 50% as singletons. This sequence was found in a middle-aged woman in good health. This chain joins TRBV27 and TRBJ1-2; 8 nucleotides align to TRBD1. The sequenced sample was blood. CDR3 residues: CASSSGQGHGYTF. CDR3 DNA: TGTGCCAGCAGTTCCGGACAGGGTCACGGCTACACCTTC.